Listed here are 5 T cell receptor beta chains from one sample, sequenced in a study of blood T cell repertoires in COVID-19. Measured with immunoSEQ multiplex PCR; TCRdb has only the in-frame clones, and not every one. Of about 150,000 clones listed, roughly four fifths are singletons. Sample: peripheral blood. The origin of the receptors is a woman older than 75 with acute or convalescent COVID-19.

The J gene is TRBJ1-5, the V gene TRBV5-6; 8 bases match TRBD1. CDR1 is SGHDT and CDR2 is YYEEEE in the germline V gene. Trimming removed 4 bases from V and 0 bases from J; junction bases left unmatched: 6. The CDR3 is 16 amino acids. The CDR3, as DNA: TGTGCCAGCAGCCTTTCCGACAGGGGTAGCAATCAGCCCCAGCATTTT. The encoded protein is CASSLSDRGSNQPQHF.

The gene calls are TRBV9 and TRBJ2-5; 9 positions match TRBD1. The CDR3 contains 14 residues. Germline V lookup: CDR1 SGDLS, CDR2 YYNGEE. The V segment lost 4 bases and the J segment 3 bases; nucleotides outside the gene matches: 4. The CDR3 DNA reads TGTGCCAGCAGCCCCCGGGACAGGGAAGAGACCCAGTACTTC. This encodes CASSPRDREETQYF.

The V call is TRBV7-9, the J call TRBJ1-1, with D possibly TRBD1 on 5 matching bases. The CDR3 totals 12 residues. Between the trimmed V and J ends, which lost 4 bases and 7 bases, there was a span of 10 bases. CDR1 and CDR2 (germline): SEHNR, FQNEAQ (reference sequence). The DNA for the CDR3 is TGTGCCAGCAGCTATGGACACGGTGAAGCTTTCTTT. Translation gives CASSYGHGEAFF.

The chain links TRBV5-1 to TRBJ2-2, with a tentative D call TRBD1 (5 bases). The CDR3 covers 15 residues. Per the germline V gene, CDR1 is SGHRS and CDR2 is YFSETQ. Trimming shortened V by 1 base and J by 4 bases, and 11 bases separated the two germline ends. CDR3 nucleotide sequence: TGCGCCAGCAGCTTGAGGGGAACCGGCACCGGGGAGCTGTTTTTT. Its translation: CASSLRGTGTGELFF.

This chain joins TRBV9 and TRBJ2-4; the match to TRBD2 covers 12 bases. Germline CDR1 SGDLS, CDR2 YYNGEE. The CDR3 sequence is 15 residues long. V shed 4 bases, J shed 8 bases, and the junction held 7 bases outside the gene matches. For the CDR3, the DNA is TGTGCCAGCAGCACCGGGACTAGCGGGCCGGACATTCAGTACTTC. Protein: CASSTGTSGPDIQYF.